These T cell receptor beta chains were read from a single sample in a study of T cells after posttransplantation cyclophosphamide. Sequencing used immunoSEQ multiplex PCR; TCRdb keeps in-frame clones, though not all of them. This repertoire holds about 4,100 clones, and none appear only once. This sample comprised PBMCs, obtained after allogeneic stem cell transplant with posttransplant cyclophosphamide. The receptors were sampled from a female patient between 18 and 35 years old who received an allogeneic stem cell transplant from an unrelated donor, was CMV-positive, and had acute GVHD only. A subset of T cells may come from the graft donor. CDR3s include the opening cysteine and the closing phenylalanine or tryptophan. Fields, in order: V gene, J gene, CDR3 protein.

V: TRBV19
J: TRBJ1-2
CDR3: CASSRGQGGIYGYTF

V: TRBV5-4
J: TRBJ2-2
CDR3: CASIFLTSGRSAGELFF

V: TRBV18
J: TRBJ1-1
CDR3: CASSPGLSNTEAFF

V: TRBV7-9
J: TRBJ1-4
CDR3: CASSSLTGMAEKLFF

V: TRBV27
J: TRBJ2-1
CDR3: CASRERPQGAAYNEQFF

V: TRBV7-9
J: TRBJ2-7
CDR3: CASSLEGVAARNEQYF

V: TRBV30
J: TRBJ1-4
CDR3: CAWSVWAENEKLFF

V: TRBV7-8
J: TRBJ2-3
CDR3: CASSLMAAWQYF

V: TRBV13
J: TRBJ1-1
CDR3: CASSQGAQTLNTEAFF

V: TRBV25-1
J: TRBJ2-1
CDR3: CASSESLGGDDNEQFF

V: TRBV30
J: TRBJ1-4
CDR3: CAWTKDRRANERLFF

V: TRBV5-1
J: TRBJ1-1
CDR3: CASSLDPRGLGAFF

V: TRBV5-5
J: TRBJ2-3
CDR3: CASSLTSGTSTDTQYF

V: TRBV19
J: TRBJ2-7
CDR3: CASSPPYRDSYPYEQYF

V: TRBV5-1
J: TRBJ2-3
CDR3: CASSLVMRGVDTQYF

V: TRBV15
J: TRBJ2-7
CDR3: CATSRDPPGQGRYEQYF

V: TRBV6-1
J: TRBJ1-1
CDR3: CASRPEGMSTEAFF

V: TRBV18
J: TRBJ1-3
CDR3: CASSTGTALTSGNTIYF

V: TRBV2
J: TRBJ1-1
CDR3: CASSEFEVTGESEAFF

V: TRBV30
J: TRBJ2-7
CDR3: CAWSVGDRGYEQYF

V: TRBV19
J: TRBJ2-1
CDR3: CASRPAERPYNEQFF

V: TRBV13
J: TRBJ2-7
CDR3: CASSLKSNREDYEQYF

V: TRBV29-1
J: TRBJ1-1
CDR3: CSVEQGQMNTEAFF

V: TRBV10-1
J: TRBJ2-5
CDR3: CASSQTAGETQYF

V: TRBV5-8
J: TRBJ1-1
CDR3: CASSLTTGVRTEAFF

V: TRBV6-5
J: TRBJ2-7
CDR3: CASTNPGTAYEQYF

V: TRBV6-5
J: TRBJ1-5
CDR3: CASSMGQGNQPQHF

V: TRBV27
J: TRBJ2-1
CDR3: CASSLLKTSGTIDEQFF

V: TRBV4-2
J: TRBJ1-1
CDR3: CASSQATGGTEAFF

V: TRBV5-3
J: TRBJ2-5
CDR3: CARSLGEGAGQETQYF

V: TRBV10-3
J: TRBJ1-2
CDR3: CAISVSDGDYGYTF

V: TRBV28
J: TRBJ2-1
CDR3: CASSRSGSGGYNEQFF

V: TRBV20-1
J: TRBJ2-1
CDR3: CSASDGVEQFF

V: TRBV9
J: TRBJ2-7
CDR3: CASSGGVRGHEQYF

V: TRBV28
J: TRBJ2-7
CDR3: CASSSPTLAVNEQYF

V: TRBV10-3
J: TRBJ2-1
CDR3: CASTEGGGEQFF

V: TRBV5-1
J: TRBJ1-5
CDR3: CASSFEGDQAQHF

V: TRBV5-1
J: TRBJ2-1
CDR3: CASGLSGTSDFYNEQFF

V: TRBV28
J: TRBJ2-1
CDR3: CASSPPSAGVHEQFF

V: TRBV9
J: TRBJ1-4
CDR3: CASSPRDSSTNEKLFF

V: TRBV6-6
J: TRBJ1-2
CDR3: CASIYGTANYGYTF

V: TRBV27
J: TRBJ1-4
CDR3: CASRINRDDEKLFF

V: TRBV28
J: TRBJ2-5
CDR3: CASSTRQGEETQYF

V: TRBV4-2
J: TRBJ2-7
CDR3: CASSQYPAGGYEQYF

V: TRBV30
J: TRBJ1-4
CDR3: CAQGFNEKLFF

V: TRBV6-6
J: TRBJ2-7
CDR3: CASRSTSGGFYEQYF

V: TRBV7-8
J: TRBJ2-7
CDR3: CASSPRGPSYEQYF

V: TRBV7-9
J: TRBJ2-7
CDR3: CASSLGGSWYF